A single sample gave rise to the 20 T cell receptor beta chains below, sequenced in a study of shared clonotypes between healthy human individuals. The method was immunoSEQ multiplex PCR; TCRdb's version includes in-frame clones alone and lacks a portion of them. This table holds a few hundred thousand clones, about 80% found once. The sequencing sample was made of PBMCs. These receptors all stem from a woman between 35 and 50 years old in good health. Some clones in this sample may be carry-over from other donors' samples.

This clone was counted a few times. The chain carries TRBV6-5 and TRBJ2-5, with unresolved D. Germline CDR1 is MNHEY and CDR2 is SVGAGI. Trimming pared 0 bases from V and 4 bases from J, leaving 15 bases between. The CDR3 length is 16 residues. The CDR3 sequence: CASSYSRGVGRETQYF. CDR3 nucleotides: TGTGCCAGCAGTTACTCCCGTGGGGTCGGTCGAGAGACCCAGTACTTC.

This clone was recorded a few times. The chain combines TRBV2 with TRBJ1-4; D might be TRBD1 (5 bases). The CDR3 contains 15 residues. V shed 2 bases and J shed 8 bases, with 15 bases lying between them. Germline V gene data show CDR1 as SNHLY and CDR2 as FYNNEI. The CDR3 protein is CASSEYGQGGEKLFF. The CDR3 nucleotides are TGTGCCAGCAGTGAATATGGGCAGGGTGGCGAAAAACTGTTTTTT.

DNA for the CDR3: TGTGCCAGCAGCCAATTCGACAGTTACAATCAGCCCCAGCATTTT. Translation gives CASSQFDSYNQPQHF. The chain recombines TRBV5-6 with TRBJ1-5, with D possibly TRBD1 on 5 matching bases. The CDR3 runs 15 residues. V lost 4 bases, J lost 3 bases, and 14 bases lay in between. Germline CDR1 is SGHDT and CDR2 is YYEEEE. Complete variable domain (other parts from reference TRBV5-6 and TRBJ1-5): DAGVTQSPTHLIKTRGQQVTLRCSPKSGHDTVSWYQQALGQGPQFIFQYYEEEERQRGNFPDRFSGHQFPNYSSELNVNALLLGDSALYLCASSQFDSYNQPQHFGDGTRLSIL.

The rearrangement links TRBV10-3 to TRBJ2-1, with TRBD1 matching 7 bases. J gave up 4 bases and V 6 bases, and 6 bases lay outside the gene matches. Germline CDR1 and CDR2: ENHRY and SYGVKD. The CDR3 covers 14 residues. This chain's CDR3 is CAISGQVQYNEQFF. CDR3 DNA sequence: TGTGCCATCAGCGGACAGGTCCAATACAATGAGCAGTTCTTC.

This clone appeared once. The chain carries TRBV2 and TRBJ1-5; TRBD1 aligns across 9 bases. The ends lost 3 bases at V and 5 bases at J; junction bases unmatched: 2. This CDR3 is built from 14 residues. Germline values: CDR1 SNHLY, CDR2 FYNNEI. The CDR3 region has the DNA TGTGCCAGCAGTGATCGGACAGGGGATCAGCCCCAGCATTTT. Translated, it gives CASSDRTGDQPQHF.

About this clone itself: A much bigger clone sits one base away, suggesting this may be a read error. The chain recombines TRBV7-6 with TRBJ1-1; D unclear. CDR1 SGHVS and CDR2 FNYEAQ come from the germline V gene. The V and J ends lost 2 bases and 1 base respectively, with 5 bases between them. This CDR3 is built from 13 residues. The CDR3 nucleotides are TGTGCCAGCAGCTTACAGGAGAACACTGAAGCTTTCTTT. As protein: CASSLQENTEAFF.

V is TRBV4-2 and J is TRBJ2-1; 14 bases line up with TRBD2. Germline V gene data show CDR1 as LGHNA and CDR2 as YNFKEQ. The length of the CDR3 is 18 residues. Trimming at V came to 0 bases and at J to 9 bases, leaving 10 bases not matched to a gene. The CDR3, as DNA: TGTGCCAGCAGCCAAGAACATAGGGGACTAGCGGGAGCGGGTGAGCAGTTCTTC. Its protein is CASSQEHRGLAGAGEQFF.

The rearrangement uses TRBV28 and TRBJ2-7; 9 bases fit TRBD2. The length of the CDR3 is 15 residues. Trimming took 7 bases from V and 4 from J; bases not matched to a gene: 11. Germline V lookup: CDR1 MDHEN, CDR2 SYDVKM. Here the CDR3 reads CASTPGGRAGYEQYF. CDR3 coding DNA: TGTGCCAGCACCCCAGGCGGGAGGGCCGGGTACGAGCAGTACTTC. The entire variable domain, with the rest obtained from reference TRBV28 and TRBJ2-7, is as follows: DVKVTQSSRYLVKRTGEKVFLECVQDMDHENMFWYRQDPGLGLRLIYFSYDVKMKEKGDIPEGYSVSREKKERFSLILESASTNQTSMYLCASTPGGRAGYEQYFGPGTRLTVT.

The chain joins TRBV21-1 to TRBJ1-5. TRBV21-1 is flagged as a pseudogene. This CDR3 contains 14 residues. The CDR3 reads CASSSGPRNEPQHF. The CDR3 nucleotides are TGTGCCAGCAGCAGTGGACCGAGAAACGAGCCCCAGCATTTT.

V usage is TRBV13 and J usage is TRBJ2-3; 8 bases agree with TRBD2. Germline V CDR1 and CDR2: PRHDT, FYEKMQ (reference sequence). The CDR3 has 18 amino acids. The ends lost 5 bases at V and 5 bases at J; junction bases unmatched: 18. CDR3 loop: CASSHPRGGRSGGDTQYF. For the CDR3, the DNA is TGTGCCAGCAGCCATCCCAGGGGCGGGAGGTCCGGGGGAGATACGCAGTATTTT.

Details on this clone: A junction boundary mismatches the germline segment, possibly from a read error. The rearrangement joins TRBV5-1 to TRBJ2-7; D uncertain. CDR1 is SGHRS, CDR2 YFSETQ, per germline. CDR3 length equals 13 residues. The DNA for the CDR3 is TGCGCCAGCAACTTGGCCGGCAGCTACGAGCAGTACTTC. Protein sequence: CASNLAGSYEQYF.

This chain uses TRBV27 with TRBJ2-7, with D tentatively TRBD1 (5 bases). V lost 5 bases and J 6 bases, leaving 23 bases between the germline ends. Germline CDR1 and CDR2: MNHEY and SMNVEV (reference sequence). The CDR3 runs to 16 residues. Here the CDR3 reads CASSAVGPPGSGEQYF. For the CDR3, the DNA is TGTGCCAGCAGTGCCGTGGGGCCACCCGGCTCGGGCGAGCAGTACTTC.

The rearrangement links TRBV7-8 to TRBJ2-1; D not resolved. There are 14 residues in the CDR3. Germline CDR1 and CDR2: SGHVS and FQNEAQ. Trimming cost V 5 bases and J 12 bases, with 20 bases left between them. DNA for the CDR3: TGTGCCAGCAGCGGGTCCTTCAGTCTAGATGCGCAGTTCTTC. It translates to CASSGSFSLDAQFF.

The J gene is TRBJ2-5, the V gene TRBV29-1, with TRBD2 matching over 9 bases. The V gene end was trimmed by 4 bases and the J gene end by 11 bases; junction bases not matched to a gene: 14. This CDR3 has 14 residues. Germline CDR1 SQVTM, CDR2 ANQGSEA. The CDR3 is CSVVSGSPVREQYF. The DNA of the CDR3 is TGCAGCGTTGTTAGCGGGAGTCCGGTTCGGGAGCAGTACTTC.

This clone turned up a few times. The gene calls are TRBV4-3 and TRBJ2-7; 7 positions agree with TRBD2. This CDR3 region has 15 residues. Germline assignment: CDR1 LGHNA and CDR2 YSLEER. V was clipped by 0 bases and J by 6 bases; unmatched bases: 8. CDR3 sequence: CASSQDRAGEGEQYF. CDR3 in DNA: TGCGCCAGCAGCCAAGATCGGGCGGGAGAAGGCGAGCAGTACTTC.

A note on this clone: The junction does not match germline at one end; this may be a read error. J is TRBJ2-7 and V is TRBV7-7; D is possibly TRBD1 (6 bases). This CDR3 is built from 12 residues. Germline V gene data show CDR1 as SSHAT and CDR2 as FNYEAQ (reference sequence). The CDR3 coding sequence is TGTGCTAGCAGCCCCACAGGGACCGAGCAGTACTTC. This gives the protein CASSPTGTEQYF. The full variable domain, its missing parts supplied by reference TRBV7-7 and TRBJ2-7, is GAGVSQSPRYKVTKRGQDVTLRCDPISSHATLYWYQQALGQGPEFLTYFNYEAQPDKSGLPSDRFSAERPEGSISTLTIQRTEQRDSAMYRCASSPTGTEQYFGPGTRLTVT.

In nucleotides, the CDR3 is TGTGCCAGCAGCTTGGAGGGGGCCAGGAACACTGAAGCTTTCTTT. This codes for CASSLEGARNTEAFF. This chain joins TRBV5-4 and TRBJ1-1, with TRBD1 matching 7 bases. CDR1 is SGHNT, CDR2 YYREEE, per germline (reference sequence). The V gene end was trimmed by 0 bases and the J gene end by 1 base; junction bases not matched to a gene: 3. CDR3 length equals 15 residues.

The chain combines TRBV5-1 with TRBJ1-4; TRBD1 might be the D (6 bases). V dropped 4 bases and J dropped 3 bases, with 10 bases sitting between them. The CDR3 sequence is 14 residues long. The V gene's germline CDR1 is SGHRS and CDR2 YFSETQ. The CDR3 sequence is CASSTDSPNEKLFF. The CDR3 nucleotides are TGCGCCAGCAGCACGGACAGTCCTAATGAAAAACTGTTTTTT.

V and J are TRBV5-1 and TRBJ1-2; no firm D call. The ends were cut back, 4 bases at V and 4 bases at J, with 11 bases in the middle. CDR3 length equals 13 residues. In germline, CDR1 is SGHRS, CDR2 YFSETQ. The DNA for the CDR3 is TGCGCCAGCAGCCCCCCCGTCTCCTATGGCTACACCTTC. This codes for CASSPPVSYGYTF.

This clone was detected only a few times. The chain links TRBV18 to TRBJ1-1; 9 bases are shared with TRBD1. J gave up 2 bases and V 3 bases, and 4 bases lay outside the gene matches. Germline loops: CDR1 KGHSH, CDR2 LQKENI. This CDR3 is 15 amino acids long. CDR3 sequence (DNA): TGTGCCAGCTCACCGATGGGACAGGGTAACACTGAAGCTTTCTTT. It specifies CASSPMGQGNTEAFF.